This TCR beta chain was documented in a study of shared clonotypes between healthy human individuals. Assay runs were performed at deep level. Generated by immunoSEQ multiplex PCR, the TCRdb table keeps only in-frame clones and is missing some. This sample has some 2.1 million clones, with roughly 94% found just once. Germline V gives CDR1 MDHEN, CDR2 SYDVKM. There are 15 residues in the CDR3. V lost 3 bases and J lost 3, with 14 bases in between. Researchers partitioned CD4+ cells into CD45RA+ naive and CD45RA-negative memory subsets. This sequence originates from a man aged 18-30 years in good health. Source material: naive CD4+ T cells sorted from blood. This sample's subset: CD45RA+ positively selected. The chain recombines TRBV28 with TRBJ1-2; D call uncertain. The CDR3 loop is CASSFYTVLDYGYTF. CDR3 DNA sequence: TGTGCCAGCAGTTTTTATACGGTGCTAGACTATGGCTACACCTTC.